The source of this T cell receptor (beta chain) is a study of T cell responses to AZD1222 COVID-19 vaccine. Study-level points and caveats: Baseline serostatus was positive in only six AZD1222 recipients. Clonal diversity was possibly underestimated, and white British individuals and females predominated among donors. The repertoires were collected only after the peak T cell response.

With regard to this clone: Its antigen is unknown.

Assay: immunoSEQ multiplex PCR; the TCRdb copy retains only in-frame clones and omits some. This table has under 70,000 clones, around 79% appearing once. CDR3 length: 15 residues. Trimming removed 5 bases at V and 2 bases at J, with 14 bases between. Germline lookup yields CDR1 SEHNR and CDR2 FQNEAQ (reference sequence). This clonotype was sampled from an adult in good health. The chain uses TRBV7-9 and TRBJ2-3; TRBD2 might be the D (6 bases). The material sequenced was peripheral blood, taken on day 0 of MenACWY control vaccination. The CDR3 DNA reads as TGTGCCAGCAGCATTCGAGCGGGTTCCACAGATACGCAGTATTTT. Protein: CASSIRAGSTDTQYF.